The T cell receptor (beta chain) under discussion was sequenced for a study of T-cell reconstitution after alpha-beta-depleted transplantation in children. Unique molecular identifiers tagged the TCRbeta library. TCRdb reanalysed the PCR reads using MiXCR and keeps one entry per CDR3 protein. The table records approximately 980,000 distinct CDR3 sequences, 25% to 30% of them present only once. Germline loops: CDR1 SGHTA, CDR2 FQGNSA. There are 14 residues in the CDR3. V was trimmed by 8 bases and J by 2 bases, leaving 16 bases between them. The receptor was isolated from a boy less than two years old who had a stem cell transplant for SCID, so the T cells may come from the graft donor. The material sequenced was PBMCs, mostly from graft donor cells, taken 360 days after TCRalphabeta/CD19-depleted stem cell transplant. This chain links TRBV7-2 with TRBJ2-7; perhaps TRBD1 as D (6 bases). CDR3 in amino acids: CASGFQGSTYEQYF. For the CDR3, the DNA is TGTGCCAGCGGATTTCAGGGGAGCACCTACGAGCAGTACTTC.